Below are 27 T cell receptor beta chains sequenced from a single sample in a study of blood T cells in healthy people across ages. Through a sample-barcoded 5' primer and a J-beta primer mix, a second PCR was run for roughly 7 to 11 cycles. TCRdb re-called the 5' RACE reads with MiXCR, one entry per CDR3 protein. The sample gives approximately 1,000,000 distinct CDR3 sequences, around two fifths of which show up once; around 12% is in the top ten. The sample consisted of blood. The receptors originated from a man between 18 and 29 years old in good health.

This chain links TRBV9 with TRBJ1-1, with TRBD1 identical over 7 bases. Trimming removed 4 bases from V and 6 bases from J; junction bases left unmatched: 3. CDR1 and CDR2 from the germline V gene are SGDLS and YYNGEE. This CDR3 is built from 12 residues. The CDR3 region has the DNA TGTGCCAGCAGCAGTGGGACAGCTGAAGCTTTCTTT. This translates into CASSSGTAEAFF.

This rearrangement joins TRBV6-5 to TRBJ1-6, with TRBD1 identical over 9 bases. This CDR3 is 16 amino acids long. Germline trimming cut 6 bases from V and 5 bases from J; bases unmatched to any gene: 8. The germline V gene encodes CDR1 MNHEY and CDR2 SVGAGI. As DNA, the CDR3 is TGTGCCAGCAGCCCTGAGACAGGGGGGGATAATTCACCCCTCCACTTT. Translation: CASSPETGGDNSPLHF.

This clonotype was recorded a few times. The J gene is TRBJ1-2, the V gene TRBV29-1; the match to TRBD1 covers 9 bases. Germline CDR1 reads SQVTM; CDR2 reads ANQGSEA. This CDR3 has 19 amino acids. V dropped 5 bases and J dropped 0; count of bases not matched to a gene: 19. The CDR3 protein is CSVTARPGQGSETNYGYTF. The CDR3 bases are TGCAGCGTTACCGCTCGCCCGGGACAGGGATCGGAAACTAACTATGGCTACACCTTC.

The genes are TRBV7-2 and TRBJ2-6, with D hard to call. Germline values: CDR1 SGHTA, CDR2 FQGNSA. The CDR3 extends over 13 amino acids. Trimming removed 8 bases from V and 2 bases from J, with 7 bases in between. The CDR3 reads CASSIPGANVLTF. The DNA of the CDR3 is TGTGCCAGCTCTATTCCTGGGGCCAACGTCCTGACTTTC.

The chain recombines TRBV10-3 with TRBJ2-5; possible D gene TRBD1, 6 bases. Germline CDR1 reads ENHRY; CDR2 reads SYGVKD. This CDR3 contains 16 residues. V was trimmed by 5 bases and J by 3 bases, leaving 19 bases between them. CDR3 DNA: TGTGCCATCAGTAAGACCCGACAGGAAACTAAAGAGACCCAGTACTTC. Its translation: CAISKTRQETKETQYF.

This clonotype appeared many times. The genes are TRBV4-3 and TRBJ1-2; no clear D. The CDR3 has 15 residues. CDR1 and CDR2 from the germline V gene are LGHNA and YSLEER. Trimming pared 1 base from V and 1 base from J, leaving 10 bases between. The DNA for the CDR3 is TGCGCCAGCAGCCAAGCTCGAAGCCGTAACTATGGCTACACCTTC. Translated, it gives CASSQARSRNYGYTF.

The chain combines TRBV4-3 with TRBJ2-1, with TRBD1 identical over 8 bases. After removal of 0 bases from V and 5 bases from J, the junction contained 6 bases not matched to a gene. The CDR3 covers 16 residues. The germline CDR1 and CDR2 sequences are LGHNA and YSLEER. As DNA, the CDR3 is TGCGCCAGCAGCCAAGACAGGGGGCAGAAACACAATGAGCAGTTCTTC. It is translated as CASSQDRGQKHNEQFF.

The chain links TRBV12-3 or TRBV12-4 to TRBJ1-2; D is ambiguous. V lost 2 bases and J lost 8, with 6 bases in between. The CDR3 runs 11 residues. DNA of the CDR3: TGTGCCAGCAGTTTATCAGAGGGCTACACCTTC. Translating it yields CASSLSEGYTF.

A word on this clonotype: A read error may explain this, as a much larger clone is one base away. CDR3 amino acids: CSARTGVLGSNQPQHF. Here the CDR3 DNA reads TGCAGTGCCCGTACAGGGGTATTGGGCAGCAATCAGCCCCAGCATTTT. The chain combines TRBV20-1 with TRBJ1-5; 7 bases line up with TRBD1. V lost 6 bases and J lost 1; bases outside the gene matches: 12. From germline, CDR1 is DFQATT and CDR2 SNEGSKA (reference sequence). This CDR3 region has 16 residues.

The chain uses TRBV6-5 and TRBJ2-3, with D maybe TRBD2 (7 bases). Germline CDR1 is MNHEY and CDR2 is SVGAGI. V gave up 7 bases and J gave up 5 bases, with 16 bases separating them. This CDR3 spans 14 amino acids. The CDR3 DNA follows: TGTGCCAGCATGGAGGGGGGGCTGATAGATACGCAGTATTTT. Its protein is CASMEGGLIDTQYF.

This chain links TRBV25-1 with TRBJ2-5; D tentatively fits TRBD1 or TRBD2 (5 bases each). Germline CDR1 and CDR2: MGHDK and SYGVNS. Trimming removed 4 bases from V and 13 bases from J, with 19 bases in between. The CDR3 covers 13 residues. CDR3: CASSAGTGNERYF. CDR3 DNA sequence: TGTGCCAGCAGTGCAGGGACCGGCAATGAGCGGTACTTC.

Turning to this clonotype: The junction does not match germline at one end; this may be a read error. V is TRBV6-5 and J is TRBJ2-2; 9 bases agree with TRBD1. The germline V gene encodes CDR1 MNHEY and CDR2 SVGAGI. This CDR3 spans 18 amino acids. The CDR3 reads CASSYSFGQGIFTGALFF. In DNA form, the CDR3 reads TGTGCCAGCAGTTACTCATTCGGACAGGGGATTTTCACCGGGGCGCTGTTTTTT.

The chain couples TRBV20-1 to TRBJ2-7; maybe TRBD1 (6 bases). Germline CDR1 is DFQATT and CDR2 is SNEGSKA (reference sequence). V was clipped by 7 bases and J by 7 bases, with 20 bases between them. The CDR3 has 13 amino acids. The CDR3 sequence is CSVQGQPNGEQYF. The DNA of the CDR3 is TGCAGTGTGCAGGGGCAACCAAATGGTGAGCAGTACTTC.

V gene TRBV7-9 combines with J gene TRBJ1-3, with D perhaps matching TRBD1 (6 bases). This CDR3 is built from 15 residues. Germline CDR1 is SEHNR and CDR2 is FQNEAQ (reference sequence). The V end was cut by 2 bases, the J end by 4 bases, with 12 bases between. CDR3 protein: CASSLRGDGGNTIYF. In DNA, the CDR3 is TGTGCCAGCAGCTTAAGGGGGGATGGCGGAAACACCATATATTTT.

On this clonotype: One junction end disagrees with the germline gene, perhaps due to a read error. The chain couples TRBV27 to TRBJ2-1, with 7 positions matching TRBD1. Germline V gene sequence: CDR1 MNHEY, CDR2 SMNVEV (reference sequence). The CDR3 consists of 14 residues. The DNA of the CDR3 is TGTGCCGGCAGTTCGGGACAGTCCTACAATGAGCAGTTCTTC. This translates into CAGSSGQSYNEQFF.

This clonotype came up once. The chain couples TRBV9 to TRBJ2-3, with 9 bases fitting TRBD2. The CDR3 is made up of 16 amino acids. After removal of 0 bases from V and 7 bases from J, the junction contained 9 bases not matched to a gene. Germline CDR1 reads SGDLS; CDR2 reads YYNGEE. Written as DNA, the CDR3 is TGTGCCAGCAGCGTAGATAGCGGGGGCCGTTACAATACGCAGTATTTT. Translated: CASSVDSGGRYNTQYF.

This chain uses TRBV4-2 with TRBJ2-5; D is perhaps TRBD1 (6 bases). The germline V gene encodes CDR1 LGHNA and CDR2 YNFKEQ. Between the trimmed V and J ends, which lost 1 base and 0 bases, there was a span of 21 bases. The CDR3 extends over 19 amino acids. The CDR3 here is CASSQGQVSLLDYQETQYF. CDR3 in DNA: TGTGCCAGCAGCCAAGGACAGGTATCATTGTTGGATTACCAAGAGACCCAGTACTTC.

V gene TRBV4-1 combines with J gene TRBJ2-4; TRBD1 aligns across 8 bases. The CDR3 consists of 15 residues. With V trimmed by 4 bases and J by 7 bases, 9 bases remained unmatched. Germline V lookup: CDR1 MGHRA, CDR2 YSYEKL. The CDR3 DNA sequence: TGCGCCAGCAGCCCCCGGCAGGGGGCTGGGAACATTCAGTACTTC. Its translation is CASSPRQGAGNIQYF.

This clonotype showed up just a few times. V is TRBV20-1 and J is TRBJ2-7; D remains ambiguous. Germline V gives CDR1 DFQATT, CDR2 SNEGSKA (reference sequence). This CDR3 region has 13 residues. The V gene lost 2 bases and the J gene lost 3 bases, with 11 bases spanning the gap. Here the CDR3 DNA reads TGCAGTGCTAGACCTGAACCTTACTACGAGCAGTACTTC. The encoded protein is CSARPEPYYEQYF.

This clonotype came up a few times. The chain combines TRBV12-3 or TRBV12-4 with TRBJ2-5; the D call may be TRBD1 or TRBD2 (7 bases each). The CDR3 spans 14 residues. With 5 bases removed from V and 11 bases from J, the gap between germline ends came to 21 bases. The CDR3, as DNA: TGTGCCAGCAGTCCCCACAGGGGAGGGCGGGAGCAGTACTTC. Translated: CASSPHRGGREQYF.

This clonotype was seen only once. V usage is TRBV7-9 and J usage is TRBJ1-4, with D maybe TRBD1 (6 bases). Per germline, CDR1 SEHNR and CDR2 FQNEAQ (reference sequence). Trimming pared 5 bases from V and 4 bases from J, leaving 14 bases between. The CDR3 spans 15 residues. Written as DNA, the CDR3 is TGTGCCAGCAGCCTTCAACAGGGCGATAATGAAAAACTGTTTTTT. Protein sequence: CASSLQQGDNEKLFF.

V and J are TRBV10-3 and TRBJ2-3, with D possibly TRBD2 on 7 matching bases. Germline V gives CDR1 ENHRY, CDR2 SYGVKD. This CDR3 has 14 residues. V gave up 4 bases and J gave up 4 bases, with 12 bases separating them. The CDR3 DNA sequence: TGTGCCATCAGTGCAGGGAGGGGGTCAGATACGCAGTATTTT. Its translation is CAISAGRGSDTQYF.

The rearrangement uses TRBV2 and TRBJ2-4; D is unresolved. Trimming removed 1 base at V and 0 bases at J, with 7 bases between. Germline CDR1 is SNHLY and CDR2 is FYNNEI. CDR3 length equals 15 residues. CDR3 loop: CASSEVWAAKNIQYF. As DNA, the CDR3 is TGTGCCAGCAGTGAAGTCTGGGCAGCCAAAAACATTCAGTACTTC.

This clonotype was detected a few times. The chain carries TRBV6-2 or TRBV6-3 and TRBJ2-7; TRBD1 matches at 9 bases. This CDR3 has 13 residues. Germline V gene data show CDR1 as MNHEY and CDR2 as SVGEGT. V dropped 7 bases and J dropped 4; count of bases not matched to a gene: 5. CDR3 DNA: TGTGCCAGCACCAAGGGACAGGGATACGAGCAGTACTTC. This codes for CASTKGQGYEQYF.

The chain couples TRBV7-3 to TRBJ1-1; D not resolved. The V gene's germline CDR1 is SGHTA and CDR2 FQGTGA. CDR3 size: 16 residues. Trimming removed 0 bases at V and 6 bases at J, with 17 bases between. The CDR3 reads CASSLTPFSGLSEAFF. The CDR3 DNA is TGTGCCAGCAGCTTAACCCCATTTTCGGGTCTTTCTGAAGCTTTCTTT.

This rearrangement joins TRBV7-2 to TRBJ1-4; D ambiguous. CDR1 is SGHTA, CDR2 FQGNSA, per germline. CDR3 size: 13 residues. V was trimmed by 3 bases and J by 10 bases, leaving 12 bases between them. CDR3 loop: CASSFSHKGKLFF. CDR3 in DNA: TGTGCCAGCAGCTTTTCCCATAAGGGAAAACTGTTTTTT.

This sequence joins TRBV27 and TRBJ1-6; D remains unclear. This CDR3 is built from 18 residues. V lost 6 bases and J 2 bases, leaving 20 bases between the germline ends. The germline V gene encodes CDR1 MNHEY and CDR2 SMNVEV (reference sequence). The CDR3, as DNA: TGTGCCAGCAGCCGTCTACCCGAGAAGAGCGCCTATAATTCACCCCTCCACTTT. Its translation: CASSRLPEKSAYNSPLHF.